The clone carrying this TCR beta chain was detected many times. What it binds is not known. Transcripts of RNA were the source for amplifying TCR beta CDR3 regions. The first-round RT-PCR employed HTBI primers together with the Qiagen OneStep RT-PCR kit. A multiplex PCR was then performed as the second round. Using its own MiXCR run on the multiplex PCR reads, TCRdb lists one record per CDR3 protein. Among approximately 210,000 distinct CDR3 sequences listed, about 32% were seen once. The sample belongs to a study of Graves' ophthalmopathy and Graves' hyperthyroidism. As for the study in general: No treatment had been given when peripheral blood was collected at initial diagnosis.

General observations from the study: Ophthalmopathy progression prediction by the model yielded a sensitivity of 55% to 71% and a specificity of just over 72%.

CDR1 and CDR2 from the germline V gene are LGHDT and YNNKEL (reference sequence). This CDR3 has 16 amino acids. V lost 1 base and J lost 7, with 20 bases in between. The genes are TRBV3-1 and TRBJ2-7; D is tentatively TRBD1 or TRBD2 (5 bases each). This receptor was identified in a man aged 45-60 years with Graves' ophthalmopathy. Sequencing input: peripheral blood. Written as DNA, the CDR3 is TGTGCCAGCAGCCAAGCGAGAGGGACCGACAGCGAAGAGCAGTACTTC. Translating it yields CASSQARGTDSEEQYF.